The next 5 T cell receptor beta chains were all read from a single sample in a study of blood T cell repertoires in COVID-19. Using immunoSEQ multiplex PCR, the repertoire was profiled, and TCRdb retains in-frame clones only, with some absent. The repertoire holds more than 100,000 clones, with about 80% as singletons. The source material was PBMCs or T cells enriched from blood (not recorded which). The source is a man aged 35 to 55 with acute COVID-19.

The chain carries TRBV5-6 and TRBJ2-7; 11 positions agree with TRBD1. CDR1 and CDR2 from the germline V gene are SGHDT and YYEEEE. Losses at the gene ends were 3 bases for V and 5 bases for J; bases not matched to a gene: 4. This CDR3 comprises 14 residues. The CDR3 coding sequence is TGTGCCAGCAGCTGGACAGGGGGCTCTAACGAGCAGTACTTC. Translation gives CASSWTGGSNEQYF.

This sequence joins TRBV7-9 and TRBJ2-5, with D possibly being TRBD2 (6 bases). Germline values: CDR1 SEHNR, CDR2 FQNEAQ (reference sequence). The V gene lost 5 bases and the J gene lost 4 bases, with 14 bases spanning the gap. CDR3 length: 14 residues. This chain's CDR3 is CASSPGLIIETQYF. Here the CDR3 DNA reads TGTGCCAGCAGCCCGGGACTGATCATAGAGACCCAGTACTTC.

The chain joins TRBV19 to TRBJ2-6; 7 nucleotides line up with TRBD1. From germline, CDR1 is LNHDA and CDR2 SQIVND (reference sequence). The CDR3 length is 15 residues. Trimming cost V 4 bases and J 3 bases; bases outside gene matches: 3. In nucleotides, the CDR3 is TGTGCCAGTAGTAGGGACAGCCATGGGGCCAACGTCCTGACTTTC. Its translation is CASSRDSHGANVLTF.

Ten or more counts support this clone. The V call is TRBV4-2, the J call TRBJ2-2; TRBD2 matches at 11 bases. The V gene's germline CDR1 is LGHNA and CDR2 YNFKEQ. The length of the CDR3 is 15 residues. J lost 0 bases, V lost 7 bases, and 1 base had no gene match. CDR3 protein: CASMTSGANTGELFF. In DNA, the CDR3 is TGTGCCAGCATGACTAGCGGGGCGAACACCGGGGAGCTGTTTTTT.

V gene TRBV3-1 (or the pseudogene TRBV3-2) combines with J gene TRBJ1-5, with D uncertain. Germline V gene data show CDR1 as LGHDT and CDR2 as YNNKEL (reference sequence). CDR3 size: 14 residues. V was trimmed by 6 bases and J by 5 bases, leaving 14 bases between them. In DNA form, the CDR3 reads TGTGCCAGCAGTAATGAGGGTTTTGATCAGCCCCAGCATTTT. Translation: CASSNEGFDQPQHF.